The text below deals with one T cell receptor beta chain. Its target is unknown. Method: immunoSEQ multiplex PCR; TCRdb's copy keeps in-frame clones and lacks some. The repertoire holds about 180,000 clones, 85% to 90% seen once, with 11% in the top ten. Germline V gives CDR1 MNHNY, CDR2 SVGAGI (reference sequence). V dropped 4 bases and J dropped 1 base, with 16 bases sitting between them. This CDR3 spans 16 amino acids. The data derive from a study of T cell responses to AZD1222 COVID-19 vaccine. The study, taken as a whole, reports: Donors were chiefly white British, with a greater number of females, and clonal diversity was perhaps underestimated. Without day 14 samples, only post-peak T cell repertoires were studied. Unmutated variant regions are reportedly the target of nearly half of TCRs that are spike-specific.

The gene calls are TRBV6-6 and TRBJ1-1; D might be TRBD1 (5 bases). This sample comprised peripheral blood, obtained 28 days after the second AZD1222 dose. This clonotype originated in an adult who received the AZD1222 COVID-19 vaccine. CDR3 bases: TGTGCCAGCAGTTCCGGGGGGGTTCAGGGGAACACTGAAGCTTTCTTT. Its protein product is CASSSGGVQGNTEAFF.